The 27 T cell receptor beta chains given below trace back to one sample, sequenced in a study of glioma-infiltrating T cells. TCR alpha and beta CDR3 regions were amplified from RNA using iRepertoire nested multiplex PCR. TCRdb re-called the multiplex PCR reads with MiXCR, one entry per CDR3 protein. The sample yields about 110,000 distinct CDR3 sequences, 20% to 30% seen once. The sequenced sample consisted of glioma tissue, nonneoplastic brain tissue, or PBMCs (not recorded which). The receptors stem from a human donor with low-grade glioma or glioblastoma, undergoing nonglioma brain surgery, or in good health (not recorded which).

This clonotype was counted ten times or more. The gene calls are TRBV7-9 and TRBJ1-1; maybe TRBD1 (5 bases). The germline V and J ends were trimmed by 5 bases and 5 bases, with 12 bases remaining between them. CDR1 and CDR2 from the germline V gene are SEHNR and FQNEAQ (reference sequence). This CDR3 has 13 amino acids. CDR3 in amino acids: CASSPRGKTEAFF. In DNA form, the CDR3 reads TGTGCCAGCAGCCCCCGGGGCAAGACTGAAGCTTTCTTT.

This clonotype was counted ten times or more. The CDR3, as DNA: TGTGCCAGCAGCTTAAGGGACAGGGGCTACGAGCAGTACTTC. This encodes CASSLRDRGYEQYF. This chain links TRBV7-8 with TRBJ2-7, with 10 nucleotides matching TRBD1. Germline loops: CDR1 SGHVS, CDR2 FQNEAQ. This CDR3 spans 14 amino acids. V was clipped by 2 bases and J by 3 bases; unmatched bases: 1.

This clonotype was seen many times. The V and J genes are TRBV10-3 and TRBJ1-5, with unresolved D. This CDR3 has 13 amino acids. Germline V gene lookup returns CDR1 ENHRY and CDR2 SYGVKD. V gave up 2 bases and J gave up 9 bases, with 11 bases separating them. CDR3 nucleotide sequence: TGTGCCATCAGTGAGAACTCCCGTCGGCCCCAGCATTTT. Residues: CAISENSRRPQHF.

The chain joins TRBV18 to TRBJ1-5; possibly TRBD1 for D (6 bases). CDR3 length: 16 amino acids. The germline CDR1 and CDR2 sequences are KGHSH and LQKENI. Between the trimmed V and J ends, which lost 2 bases and 0 bases, there was a span of 11 bases. The chain's CDR3 is CASSPRAGDSNQPQHF. The CDR3 DNA follows: TGTGCCAGCTCACCAAGGGCAGGGGATAGCAATCAGCCCCAGCATTTT.

The table lists this clonotype with many counts. The chain couples TRBV10-3 to TRBJ1-1; 8 nucleotides match TRBD1. V gave up 6 bases and J gave up 0 bases; unmatched junction bases: 3. The CDR3 contains 14 residues. Germline loops: CDR1 ENHRY, CDR2 SYGVKD. The CDR3 sequence is CAIRMTGVNTEAFF. CDR3 sequence (DNA): TGTGCCATCAGAATGACAGGGGTGAACACTGAAGCTTTCTTT.

Points on this clonotype: At one of its ends the junction is not consistent with the germline gene, which may arise from a read error. The chain has TRBV6-5 and TRBJ1-5; no clear D. The germline V gene has CDR1 MNHEY and CDR2 SVGAGI. This CDR3 comprises 10 residues. This chain's CDR3 is CASTNQHQHF. The CDR3 DNA reads as TGTGCCAGCACCAATCAGCACCAGCATTTT.

This sequence joins TRBV29-1 and TRBJ2-7; 9 bases line up with TRBD1. Germline CDR1 reads SQVTM; CDR2 reads ANQGSEA. This CDR3 spans 15 amino acids. V lost 3 bases and J lost 2; bases outside the gene matches: 8. In nucleotides, the CDR3 is TGCAGCGTTGAGCTCGGGACAGGGACTGCCTACGAGCAGTACTTC. Translated: CSVELGTGTAYEQYF.

This clonotype occurred many times. The chain recombines TRBV19 with TRBJ1-1; D remains unclear. Trimming cost V 5 bases and J 3 bases, with 16 bases left between them. The CDR3 loop spans 15 amino acids. Germline CDR1 reads LNHDA; CDR2 reads SQIVND (reference sequence). The CDR3 DNA is TGTGCCAGTAGTCAAATGTCGGTTGGGGACACTGAAGCTTTCTTT. Translated, it gives CASSQMSVGDTEAFF.

This clonotype has ten or more counts. This chain uses TRBV12-3 or TRBV12-4 with TRBJ1-3; 7 bases align to TRBD1. The CDR3 is 15 amino acids. The junction had 11 bases not matched to a gene; V was cut back by 6 bases and J by 6 bases. CDR3 nucleotides: TGTGCCAGCAGACCCGGGACAGTGTTGAAAAACACCATATATTTT. Translated, it gives CASRPGTVLKNTIYF.

This clonotype was seen many times. V is TRBV20-1 and J is TRBJ1-6; 9 nucleotides line up with TRBD1. The CDR3 runs 14 residues. Germline CDR1 DFQATT, CDR2 SNEGSKA (reference sequence). Trimming cost V 2 bases and J 10 bases; bases outside gene matches: 6. The CDR3 region has the DNA TGCAGTGCTAGACCACAGGGGGCTACCTCACCCCTCCACTTT. Encoded protein: CSARPQGATSPLHF.

This clonotype was seen many times. The rearrangement uses TRBV10-3 and TRBJ2-3, with D unclear. Trimming cost V 0 bases and J 2 bases, with 6 bases left between them. Germline CDR1 is ENHRY and CDR2 is SYGVKD. CDR3 length: 14 amino acids. The CDR3 DNA follows: TGTGCCATCAGTGAGTCGCAGCACACAGATACGCAGTATTTT. Translated: CAISESQHTDTQYF.

The sample holds many counts of this clonotype. The chain uses TRBV7-8 and TRBJ2-2; TRBD2 matches at 13 bases. Losses at the gene ends were 5 bases for V and 7 bases for J; bases not matched to a gene: 7. The CDR3 is 16 residues long. CDR1 and CDR2 (germline): SGHVS, FQNEAQ. CDR3 nucleotides: TGTGCCAGCAGCAAGACTAGCGGGGGGAGTTTCGGGGAGCTGTTTTTT. It codes for CASSKTSGGSFGELFF.

This clonotype was seen only once. This sequence joins TRBV12-3 or TRBV12-4 and TRBJ1-1; D is ambiguous. CDR3 length: 14 residues. V was cut by 3 bases and J by 0 bases, with 8 bases left in between. CDR3 protein: CASSLRLLNTEAFF. The CDR3 DNA is TGTGCCAGCAGTTTGAGACTGCTGAACACTGAAGCTTTCTTT.

Turning to this clonotype: A much larger clone lies a single base off, so this may be a read error. The rearrangement uses TRBV12-3 or TRBV12-4 and TRBJ1-1; TRBD1 matches at 8 bases. The length of the CDR3 is 14 residues. CDR3: CASKNRDRNTEASF. CDR3 bases: TGTGCCAGCAAAAATCGGGACAGGAACACTGAAGCTTCCTTT.

This clonotype has ten or more counts. The chain carries TRBV7-2 and TRBJ2-5; D is ambiguous. The V and J ends lost 3 bases and 4 bases respectively, with 9 bases between them. Germline V gives CDR1 SGHTA, CDR2 FQGNSA. There are 13 residues in the CDR3. CDR3 residues: CASSFRVGETQYF. Here the CDR3 DNA reads TGTGCCAGCAGCTTTAGGGTAGGAGAGACCCAGTACTTC.

Note on this clonotype: A read error is possible here, since a much larger clone lies one base away. The chain has TRBV29-1 and TRBJ2-1; weak D call: TRBD2 (5 bases). The length of the CDR3 is 13 residues. Germline CDR1 and CDR2: SQVTM and ANQGSEA. CDR3 protein: CSVSLAVYNKQFF. The CDR3 nucleotides are TGCAGCGTTAGCCTAGCAGTTTACAATAAGCAGTTCTTC.

This clonotype appeared many times. The genes are TRBV29-1 and TRBJ2-7; D unclear. The V gene's germline CDR1 is SQVTM and CDR2 ANQGSEA. V shed 4 bases and J shed 3 bases, with 10 bases lying between them. The CDR3 has 12 residues. In DNA form, the CDR3 reads TGCAGCGTTGGTTTCCAAAGCTACGAGCAGTACTTC. This translates into CSVGFQSYEQYF.

The sample holds many counts of this clonotype. This chain connects TRBV7-9 to TRBJ2-1; D is ambiguous. Between the trimmed V and J ends, which lost 2 bases and 0 bases, there was a span of 8 bases. The CDR3 totals 15 residues. Germline CDR1 and CDR2: SEHNR and FQNEAQ (reference sequence). CDR3 residues: CASSLPGPSYNEQFF. DNA of the CDR3: TGTGCCAGCAGCTTACCAGGCCCCTCCTACAATGAGCAGTTCTTC.

This clonotype has just one count. The J gene is TRBJ2-5, the V gene TRBV7-2; D gene unclear. Trimming left V 2 bases short and J 5 bases short, with 6 bases between. There are 12 residues in the CDR3. Germline V gives CDR1 SGHTA, CDR2 FQGNSA. As DNA, the CDR3 is TGTGCCAGCAGCTTACTCGGGGAGACCCAGTACTTC. Protein: CASSLLGETQYF. Full variable domain (rest looked up from reference TRBV7-2 and TRBJ2-5): GAGVSQSPSNKVTEKGKDVELRCDPISGHTALYWYRQSLGQGLEFLIYFQGNSAPDKSGLPSDRFSAERTGGSVSTLTIQRTQQEDSAVYLCASSLLGETQYFGPGTRLLVL.

This clonotype was picked up many times. V usage is TRBV6-1 and J usage is TRBJ2-7, with 10 bases that match TRBD2. The V gene end was trimmed by 5 bases and the J gene end by 3 bases; junction bases not matched to a gene: 4. Germline CDR1 and CDR2: MNHNS and SASEGT. The CDR3 is 14 amino acids. CDR3 DNA: TGTGCCAGCAGTCCTAGCGGGGGAATCTACGAGCAGTACTTC. Amino acids: CASSPSGGIYEQYF.

The gene calls are TRBV27 and TRBJ1-3; no firm D call. The CDR3 totals 15 residues. V was pared by 0 bases and J by 0 bases, with 6 bases between. Germline lookup yields CDR1 MNHEY and CDR2 SMNVEV (reference sequence). CDR3 DNA sequence: TGTGCCAGCAGTTTATCTGTAAGCTCTGGAAACACCATATATTTT. This translates into CASSLSVSSGNTIYF.

This clonotype was counted once. The CDR3 does not close with the conserved phenylalanine or tryptophan, likely indicating a read error. The DNA is left out, because the CDR3 cannot be placed on it with certainty; the CDR3 is given as TCRdb lists it. V usage is TRBV11-3 and J usage is TRBJ1-6; TRBD1 is taken as the D call from the table, unchecked against the DNA. From germline, CDR1 is SGHNT and CDR2 YENEEA. The CDR3 has 12 amino acids, counting both end residues. The CDR3 protein is CASRQGYSPLHC.

As for this clonotype: This may be a read error, as it is one base from a much larger clone. This sequence joins TRBV7-2 and TRBJ1-1; D call uncertain. The CDR3 contains 13 residues. Per germline, CDR1 SGHTA and CDR2 FQGNSA. Trimming removed 4 bases from V and 4 bases from J, with 10 bases in between. CDR3 sequence: CASSSILSTEAFF. CDR3 sequence (DNA): TGTGCCAGCAGCTCCATACTGAGCACTGAAGCTTTCTTT.

CDR3 nucleotides: TGTGCCAGCAGCTTACCTGAGGTCGTTCTCACTGAAGCTTTCTTT. Protein: CASSLPEVVLTEAFF. V usage is TRBV11-2 and J usage is TRBJ1-1, with D unclear. CDR1 and CDR2 (germline): SGHAT, FQNNGV. The CDR3 is made up of 15 amino acids. Trimming cost V 2 bases and J 4 bases, with 14 bases left between them.

This clonotype was recorded a few times. The V call is TRBV12-3 or TRBV12-4, the J call TRBJ1-1; 8 bases are shared with TRBD1. This CDR3 spans 13 amino acids. V trimming: 5 bases; J trimming: 4 bases; junction bases outside the gene matches: 3. CDR3: CASSADRGTEAFF. The CDR3 DNA follows: TGTGCCAGCAGTGCCGACAGGGGCACTGAAGCTTTCTTT.

This clonotype is labeled as medium-sized (0.01 to 0.1%). The gene calls are TRBV28 and TRBJ2-2; D remains unclear. The CDR3 is made up of 12 amino acids. The V gene's germline CDR1 is MDHEN and CDR2 SYDVKM. V was cut by 3 bases and J by 3 bases, with 2 bases left in between. CDR3: CASSLDTGELFF. CDR3 sequence (DNA): TGTGCCAGCAGTTTGGACACCGGGGAGCTGTTTTTT.

This clonotype was counted ten times or more. The chain is built from TRBV7-3 and TRBJ2-3, with TRBD2 matching 8 bases. V was pared by 5 bases and J by 0 bases, with 7 bases of the junction left unmatched. The CDR3 is made up of 16 amino acids. The germline CDR1 and CDR2 sequences are SGHTA and FQGTGA. Here the CDR3 reads CASSRILAGSTDTQYF. The CDR3 coding sequence is TGTGCCAGCAGCCGGATCTTAGCGGGGAGCACAGATACGCAGTATTTT.